A selection of T cell receptor beta chains follows, all from one sample in a study of control samples from healthy donors and cancer patients. Produced via immunoSEQ multiplex PCR; TCRdb's table is partial and in-frame only. The sample includes 350,000 to 450,000 clones, about nine tenths of them seen just once. The sample comprised PBMCs. Receptor source: a middle-aged man with head and neck cancer. Each CDR3 is given with its conserved first and last residue.

>TRBJ1-5|TRBV30
CAWSPGDFSNQPQHF
>TRBJ2-5|TRBV19
CASSIREAKETQYF
>TRBJ1-5|TRBV28
CASTWDTRRDQPQHF
>TRBJ2-1|TRBV6-5
CASSYSRGQGASEQFF
>TRBJ1-2|TRBV3-1/TRBV3-2
CASSQQAATGQSGYTF
>TRBJ2-7|TRBV7-9
CASSPSGTGEQYF
>TRBJ2-3|TRBV12-3/TRBV12-4
CASSWTGGQYF
>TRBJ2-7|TRBV11-2
CASSLAGDFFYEQYF
>TRBJ1-6|TRBV3-1/TRBV3-2
CASSQEIAANSPLHF
>TRBJ1-1|TRBV5-1
CASSLLSGGTEAFF
>TRBJ2-5|TRBV4-2
CASSQQRDPLETQYF
>TRBJ2-1|TRBV6-1
CASSGRLARAYNEQFF
>TRBJ2-7|TRBV7-9
CASSSGQGVYEQYF
>TRBJ1-6|TRBV4-3
CASSSARGSSPLHF
>TRBJ2-2|TRBV30
CAWSVGQGATGELFF
>TRBJ1-2|TRBV5-1
CASSPGDSRLDGYTF
>TRBJ1-2|TRBV18
CASSPDSNYGYTF
>TRBJ2-5|TRBV9
CASSAPQGAGETQYF
>TRBJ2-7|TRBV6-6
CASSPSTYEQYF
>TRBJ2-7|TRBV10-2
CASSESWDRSYEQYF
>TRBJ2-3|TRBV10-2
CASSVATNTITDTQYF
>TRBJ2-3|TRBV11-3
CASSLDGVRTQYF
>TRBJ2-7|TRBV7-2
CASSSGTGKYEQYF
>TRBJ1-1|TRBV4-2
CASAPRQGADTEAFF
>TRBJ2-3|TRBV28
CASSFLDTYTQYF